These 7 T cell receptor beta chains were all obtained from the same sample, sequenced in a study of T-cell memory formation after mild COVID-19 (dated by TCRdb to the early 2020s). Libraries were prepared through 5' RACE. Sequencing was performed on an Illumina NovaSeq 6000. TCRdb took the public reads, trimmed them with fastp at Q25, ran MiXCR for clone calling and kept in-frame beta chains. Each CDR3 protein gets just one entry, which takes the most common genes and DNA from the rows behind it. The sample has roughly 300,000 distinct CDR3 sequences on record, around 15% of them singletons. Of the sample, roughly 23% is held by the ten largest clones. The specimen was PBMCs or a T cell subset sorted from them (not recorded which). The receptors stem from a man aged 18 to 30 who had mild COVID-19 (a few samples of this study predate the infection). The sample titles of this study are shuffled in the database, so cell type and time point are left out; the donor was told from shared clones.

This clonotype has ten or more counts. V and J are TRBV7-9 and TRBJ2-5; D is undetermined. V was trimmed by 0 bases and J by 5 bases, leaving 7 bases between them. Germline lookup yields CDR1 SEHNR and CDR2 FQNEAQ (reference sequence). This CDR3 has 13 amino acids. Written as DNA, the CDR3 is TGTGCCAGCAGCTTAGCTGGGGTGGAGACCCAGTACTTC. Protein sequence: CASSLAGVETQYF.

This clonotype was detected only a few times. The chain links TRBV20-1 to TRBJ2-3, with D possibly TRBD2 on 6 matching bases. Germline CDR1 reads DFQATT; CDR2 reads SNEGSKA (reference sequence). The CDR3 spans 12 residues. The germline V and J ends were trimmed by 7 bases and 6 bases, with 14 bases remaining between them. The CDR3 DNA reads as TGCAGTGTGGTTGGGGCGGGGGATACGCAGTATTTT. Its protein product is CSVVGAGDTQYF.

The chain employs TRBV6-1 and TRBJ2-7; D is possibly TRBD1 (6 bases). The CDR3 totals 13 residues. Trimming shortened V by 4 bases and J by 7 bases, and 14 bases separated the two germline ends. The germline V gene encodes CDR1 MNHNS and CDR2 SASEGT. The DNA for the CDR3 is TGTGCCAGCAGTGGGCAGGGGAGAGGGGAGCAGTACGTC. This translates into CASSGQGRGEQYV.

The chain uses TRBV20-1 and TRBJ1-1; D not certain. The CDR3 covers 14 residues. V was clipped by 4 bases and J by 0 bases, with 12 bases between them. The V gene's germline CDR1 is DFQATT and CDR2 SNEGSKA (reference sequence). CDR3 DNA: TGCAGTGCTATGGTCAAGTCCGTGAACACTGAAGCTTTCTTT. Encoded protein: CSAMVKSVNTEAFF.

This clonotype has a handful of counts. This chain uses TRBV11-2 with TRBJ1-4; 7 bases fit TRBD1. The J segment lost 5 bases and the V segment lost 2 bases, leaving 5 bases of the junction unmatched. The CDR3 has 15 residues. Germline V CDR1 and CDR2: SGHAT, FQNNGV. CDR3 protein: CASSLNQGENEKLFF. The CDR3 DNA reads as TGTGCCAGCAGCTTAAATCAGGGGGAGAATGAAAAACTGTTTTTT.

This chain connects TRBV5-1 to TRBJ2-5; D is undetermined. V was cut by 7 bases and J by 0 bases, with 10 bases left in between. Germline loops: CDR1 SGHRS, CDR2 YFSETQ. CDR3 length: 13 residues. The CDR3 nucleotides read TGCGCCAGCCGTTATACGTACCAAGAGACCCAGTACTTC. This translates into CASRYTYQETQYF.

This clonotype was detected a few times. The chain joins TRBV6-5 to TRBJ1-4; weak D call: TRBD1 (6 bases). CDR1 and CDR2 (germline): MNHEY, SVGAGI. This CDR3 contains 14 residues. The V gene lost 5 bases and the J gene lost 8 bases, with 15 bases spanning the gap. The CDR3 bases are TGTGCCAGCAGTCAGGGGTTGTACGACGAAAAACTGTTTTTT. It translates to CASSQGLYDEKLFF.